Shown below are 21 T cell receptor beta chains from a single sample sequenced in a study of blood T cell repertoires in COVID-19. This table comes from immunoSEQ multiplex PCR, and its TCRdb copy is limited to in-frame clones, with some not included. The sample holds almost 400,000 clones, more than 75% seen once. The material sequenced was peripheral blood. The receptors come from a woman aged 60-75 years with COVID-19, enrolled during active disease.

This chain uses TRBV19 with TRBJ1-1, with 9 bases that match TRBD1. Germline V CDR1 and CDR2: LNHDA, SQIVND (reference sequence). Losses at the gene ends were 3 bases for V and 6 bases for J; bases not matched to a gene: 11. This CDR3 has 16 residues. This CDR3 reads CASSIEGQGMAAEAFF. CDR3 DNA: TGTGCCAGTAGTATTGAGGGACAGGGTATGGCAGCTGAAGCTTTCTTT.

This clone was counted a single time. The chain is built from TRBV3-1 (or the pseudogene TRBV3-2) and TRBJ1-2, with 9 bases identical to TRBD1. Per germline, CDR1 LGHDT and CDR2 YNNKEL (reference sequence). The CDR3 is 15 residues long. Unmatched junction bases numbered 3, after V lost 4 bases and J lost 0 bases. CDR3 nucleotide sequence: TGTGCCAGCAGCCGCCGACAGGGGGCTAACTATGGCTACACCTTC. Protein: CASSRRQGANYGYTF.

The chain is built from TRBV27 and TRBJ1-6, with 9 bases that match TRBD1. The CDR3 loop spans 21 amino acids. The germline V gene encodes CDR1 MNHEY and CDR2 SMNVEV (reference sequence). J lost 1 base, V lost 0 bases, and 13 bases had no gene match. The CDR3 DNA reads TGTGCCAGCAGTTTATCACCCTCGGGACAGGGTTATGGATCCTATAATTCACCCCTCCACTTT. It specifies CASSLSPSGQGYGSYNSPLHF.

The J gene is TRBJ2-7, the V gene TRBV6-2 or TRBV6-3, with 7 bases lining up with TRBD1. CDR3 length equals 15 residues. Germline V gene lookup returns CDR1 MNHEY and CDR2 SVGEGT. Unmatched junction bases numbered 8, after V lost 5 bases and J lost 1 base. CDR3 sequence (DNA): TGTGCCAGCAGTCGGGACAGATTACTTTCCTACGAGCAGTACTTC. It translates to CASSRDRLLSYEQYF.

The chain has TRBV2 and TRBJ2-2; 13 bases are shared with TRBD2. Germline CDR1 and CDR2: SNHLY and FYNNEI. After removal of 5 bases from V and 0 bases from J, the junction contained 12 bases not matched to a gene. This CDR3 comprises 20 residues. The CDR3 nucleotides read TGTGCCAGCAGTAGACGCGGGACTAGCGGGACCTACACGAACACCGGGGAGCTGTTTTTT. This encodes CASSRRGTSGTYTNTGELFF.

The count of this clone is one. This chain connects TRBV5-1 to TRBJ1-4; the D gene is possibly TRBD1 (6 bases). Germline CDR1 is SGHRS and CDR2 is YFSETQ. CDR3 length: 15 residues. Trimming cost V 4 bases and J 3 bases, with 13 bases left between them. The CDR3 protein is CASSNTGRSNEKLFF. In nucleotides, the CDR3 is TGCGCCAGCAGCAATACAGGGAGATCTAATGAAAAACTGTTTTTT.

The rearrangement joins TRBV7-2 to TRBJ1-5; D possibly corresponds to TRBD1 (5 bases). The CDR3 runs 16 residues. The germline CDR1 and CDR2 sequences are SGHTA and FQGNSA. Trimming left V 1 base short and J 0 bases short, with 10 bases between. Here the CDR3 reads CASSLVAGYSNQPQHF. As DNA, the CDR3 is TGTGCCAGCAGCTTAGTGGCAGGGTATAGCAATCAGCCCCAGCATTTT.

The chain's CDR3 is CASRRTRGGNQPQHF. CDR3 coding DNA: TGTGCCAGCAGACGGACTAGGGGGGGCAATCAGCCCCAGCATTTT. The V call is TRBV6-5, the J call TRBJ1-5, with D perhaps matching TRBD1 (6 bases). CDR3 length: 15 amino acids. The V end was cut by 6 bases, the J end by 2 bases, with 14 bases between. The germline V gene has CDR1 MNHEY and CDR2 SVGAGI.

The chain is built from TRBV3-1 (or the pseudogene TRBV3-2) and TRBJ2-7; the match to TRBD1 covers 7 bases. The trim removed 1 base at V and 2 bases at J, leaving 8 bases unmatched. The germline V gene has CDR1 LGHDT and CDR2 YNNKEL (reference sequence). The CDR3 contains 16 residues. Here the CDR3 DNA reads TGTGCCAGCAGCCAAGGGCGACAGGGCGACGCCTACGAGCAGTACTTC. Protein: CASSQGRQGDAYEQYF.

The J gene is TRBJ2-5, the V gene TRBV6-6; 9 bases line up with TRBD1. With 5 bases clipped from V and 5 bases from J, the junction kept 12 bases outside the gene matches. This CDR3 region has 16 residues. CDR1 is MNHNY, CDR2 SVGAGI, per germline (reference sequence). The CDR3 region is CASSPSGQGRRETQYF. CDR3 nucleotides: TGTGCCAGCAGTCCCAGTGGACAGGGGAGAAGGGAGACCCAGTACTTC.

The V gene is TRBV19, the J gene TRBJ2-7; 9 nucleotides line up with TRBD1. The V gene end was trimmed by 5 bases and the J gene end by 3 bases; junction bases not matched to a gene: 11. The germline gives CDR1 LNHDA, CDR2 SQIVND (reference sequence). The CDR3 sequence is 16 residues long. The CDR3 coding sequence is TGTGCCAGTAGTCTAACCCCGGGACAGGGTATCTACGAGCAGTACTTC. This gives the protein CASSLTPGQGIYEQYF.

V gene TRBV6-5 combines with J gene TRBJ2-7, with a weak D call TRBD1 (5 bases). Germline CDR1 and CDR2: MNHEY and SVGAGI. Deletions cut 1 base from V and 7 bases from J, with 11 bases between. The CDR3 extends over 13 amino acids. CDR3 sequence (DNA): TGTGCCAGCAGTTACTGGGGCAGTTTGGAGCAGTACTTC. It specifies CASSYWGSLEQYF.

The V and J genes are TRBV6-5 and TRBJ1-5; D not certain. The germline gives CDR1 MNHEY, CDR2 SVGAGI. The CDR3 is made up of 12 amino acids. V gave up 7 bases and J gave up 6 bases, with 10 bases separating them. CDR3 sequence: CASTRSPQPQHF. CDR3 sequence (DNA): TGTGCCAGCACTCGGTCCCCTCAGCCCCAGCATTTT.

The chain has TRBV28 and TRBJ2-2, with D possibly being TRBD2 (6 bases). CDR1 is MDHEN and CDR2 is SYDVKM in the germline V gene. The CDR3 is made up of 16 amino acids. The V end was cut by 2 bases, the J end by 6 bases, with 16 bases between. CDR3 sequence reads: CASSLGGTLRAGELFF. The CDR3 nucleotides are TGTGCCAGCAGTTTAGGGGGGACCTTAAGGGCCGGGGAGCTGTTTTTT. Looking up the rest from reference TRBV28 and TRBJ2-2 gives the full variable domain: DVKVTQSSRYLVKRTGEKVFLECVQDMDHENMFWYRQDPGLGLRLIYFSYDVKMKEKGDIPEGYSVSREKKERFSLILESASTNQTSMYLCASSLGGTLRAGELFFGEGSRLTVL.

Of note for this clone: Its ends do not fully match the called genes, so a read error is possible. The chain joins TRBV27 to TRBJ1-2; 9 bases are shared with TRBD1. Germline V gene sequence: CDR1 MNHEY, CDR2 SMNVEV (reference sequence). This CDR3 has 12 amino acids. CDR3 protein: CASAPGQGNLCF. The CDR3 coding sequence is TGTGCCAGTGCCCCAGGACAGGGGAATCTATGTTTC.

This clone appeared a few times. V and J are TRBV6-5 and TRBJ2-3; D is uncertain. The CDR3 runs to 12 residues. Germline V lookup: CDR1 MNHEY, CDR2 SVGAGI. Trimming pared 6 bases from V and 0 bases from J, leaving 4 bases between. The CDR3 is CASRSSTDTQYF. In DNA form, the CDR3 reads TGTGCCAGCAGGAGTAGCACAGATACGCAGTATTTT.

The chain carries TRBV7-9 and TRBJ1-6, with D perhaps matching TRBD1 (6 bases). This CDR3 contains 16 residues. Looked up from germline, CDR1 is SEHNR and CDR2 is FQNEAQ (reference sequence). The V end was cut by 1 base, the J end by 10 bases, with 17 bases between. The CDR3 loop is CASSLDLGAVRSPLHF. The CDR3 region has the DNA TGTGCCAGCAGCTTAGATCTGGGGGCAGTAAGATCACCCCTCCACTTT.

This clone has just one count. This chain joins TRBV6-5 and TRBJ2-7; the match to TRBD1 covers 8 bases. Germline CDR1 is MNHEY and CDR2 is SVGAGI. The CDR3 runs 14 residues. After removal of 5 bases from V and 5 bases from J, the junction contained 8 bases not matched to a gene. CDR3 sequence reads: CASSKDREVNEQYF. The CDR3 DNA reads TGTGCCAGCAGTAAGGACAGGGAGGTCAACGAGCAGTACTTC.

The chain has TRBV7-9 and TRBJ2-5; D is possibly TRBD2 (5 bases). Germline assignment: CDR1 SEHNR and CDR2 FQNEAQ (reference sequence). This CDR3 has 16 residues. Trimming stripped 1 base from V and 5 bases from J, with 17 bases between. CDR3 in DNA: TGTGCCAGCAGCTTAGAAGGCACAGTCCCGGGGGAGACCCAGTACTTC. Its protein is CASSLEGTVPGETQYF.

This chain joins TRBV3-1 (or the pseudogene TRBV3-2) and TRBJ2-1; D unclear. The CDR3 covers 12 residues. V was cut by 10 bases and J by 7 bases, with 14 bases left in between. From germline, CDR1 is LGHDT and CDR2 YNNKEL (reference sequence). CDR3 loop: CATAKIGNEQFF. CDR3 coding DNA: TGTGCCACCGCCAAAATCGGGAATGAGCAGTTCTTC.

The rearrangement links TRBV5-6 to TRBJ1-2; 9 bases map to TRBD1. Germline V lookup: CDR1 SGHDT, CDR2 YYEEEE. Trimming at V came to 6 bases and at J to 5 bases, leaving 14 bases not matched to a gene. This CDR3 spans 16 amino acids. The CDR3 DNA reads as TGTGCCAGCATGCTACCGGGACAGGGTCCCTCTTATGGCTACACCTTC. It yields the protein CASMLPGQGPSYGYTF. The full variable domain, completed using reference TRBV5-6 and TRBJ1-2, is DAGVTQSPTHLIKTRGQQVTLRCSPKSGHDTVSWYQQALGQGPQFIFQYYEEEERQRGNFPDRFSGHQFPNYSSELNVNALLLGDSALYLCASMLPGQGPSYGYTFGSGTRLTVV.